A single sample gave rise to the 27 T cell receptor beta chains below, sequenced in a study of blood T cell repertoires in COVID-19. Clones were read by immunoSEQ multiplex PCR, and TCRdb kept only the in-frame ones, dropping some. The sample includes over 130,000 clones, about 88% of them seen just once. Sequencing input: peripheral blood. The receptors originated from a human donor in a cohort sampled during active COVID-19.

The chain has TRBV23-1 and TRBJ1-3; 7 bases match TRBD1. TRBV23-1 is recorded as an ORF, its role being uncertain. V lost 4 bases, J lost 2 bases, and 11 bases stayed unmatched. The length of the CDR3 is 17 residues. The CDR3 coding sequence is TGCGCCAGCAGTCGAGGGGGCGGGAAACTACCTGGAAACACCATATATTTT. This encodes CASSRGGGKLPGNTIYF.

The chain uses TRBV4-2 and TRBJ1-3; a possible D gene is TRBD1 (5 bases). Germline V CDR1 and CDR2: LGHNA, YNFKEQ. V lost 0 bases to trimming and J lost 5 bases, with 11 bases between them. CDR3 length: 15 amino acids. For the CDR3, the DNA is TGTGCCAGCAGCCAAGATCAGGGCTGGCGAAACACCATATATTTT. This sequence encodes CASSQDQGWRNTIYF.

V and J are TRBV5-4 and TRBJ2-2; D unclear. Germline V lookup: CDR1 SGHNT, CDR2 YYREEE (reference sequence). The CDR3 covers 13 residues. V lost 4 bases to trimming and J lost 2 bases, with 6 bases between them. This chain's CDR3 is CASSETNTGELFF. CDR3 in DNA: TGTGCCAGCAGCGAGACTAACACCGGGGAGCTGTTTTTT.

V gene TRBV29-1 combines with J gene TRBJ2-2; possibly TRBD1 for D (6 bases). Germline values: CDR1 SQVTM, CDR2 ANQGSEA. Trimming removed 5 bases at V and 2 bases at J, with 12 bases between. This CDR3 is 14 amino acids long. The CDR3 DNA sequence: TGCAGCGTTAAACAGGGAGTCAACACCGGGGAGCTGTTTTTT. It translates to CSVKQGVNTGELFF.

The V and J genes are TRBV6-4 and TRBJ1-6; maybe TRBD1 (5 bases). V gave up 3 bases and J gave up 6 bases, with 6 bases separating them. The CDR3 loop spans 13 amino acids. CDR1 is MRHNA, CDR2 SNTAGT, per germline. The CDR3 sequence is CASSEGVNSPLHF. The CDR3, as DNA: TGTGCCAGCAGTGAAGGGGTTAATTCACCCCTCCACTTT.

The chain couples TRBV28 to TRBJ2-5, with D perhaps TRBD2 (6 bases). The CDR3 is made up of 15 amino acids. With 2 bases removed from V and 2 bases from J, the gap between germline ends came to 12 bases. The germline CDR1 and CDR2 sequences are MDHEN and SYDVKM. Written as DNA, the CDR3 is TGTGCCAGCAGTTTAAGGCAGGCGGGGCAAGAGACCCAGTACTTC. Protein: CASSLRQAGQETQYF.

The chain uses TRBV7-9 and TRBJ2-7, with TRBD1 as a possible D gene (5 bases). Trimming stripped 5 bases from V and 2 bases from J, with 22 bases between. CDR3 length: 17 amino acids. Germline CDR1 reads SEHNR; CDR2 reads FQNEAQ (reference sequence). The CDR3 protein is CASSTFWGDPGPYEQYF. CDR3 DNA sequence: TGTGCCAGCAGCACCTTCTGGGGTGATCCAGGGCCCTACGAGCAGTACTTC.

The CDR3 DNA sequence: TGTGCTAGTGGTTTGGGACCTAGCGGGAGTCAAACCGGGGAGCTGTTTTTT. Amino acids: CASGLGPSGSQTGELFF. V usage is TRBV12-5 and J usage is TRBJ2-2; 10 nucleotides line up with TRBD2. The junction had 7 bases not matched to a gene; V was cut back by 1 base and J by 5 bases. This CDR3 is built from 17 residues. Germline values: CDR1 LGHNT, CDR2 FRNRAP.

Only one count was recorded for this clone. The J gene is TRBJ2-5, the V gene TRBV6-5; D is unclear. This CDR3 comprises 11 residues. Trimming took off 5 bases at V and 5 bases at J, with 6 bases between the two ends. Germline CDR1 is MNHEY and CDR2 is SVGAGI. DNA for the CDR3: TGTGCCAGCAGTACCGGGGAGACCCAGTACTTC. It encodes CASSTGETQYF.

The DNA for the CDR3 is TGTGCCAGCAGCGTGGACAGGGGGGGAGAGACCCAGTACTTC. This translates into CASSVDRGGETQYF. The chain employs TRBV11-2 and TRBJ2-5; 10 nucleotides match TRBD1. The germline V gene has CDR1 SGHAT and CDR2 FQNNGV. This CDR3 is built from 14 residues. Losses at the gene ends were 5 bases for V and 4 bases for J; bases not matched to a gene: 4.

The rearrangement joins TRBV2 to TRBJ2-5; D is unclear. Trimming removed 3 bases at V and 7 bases at J, with 15 bases between. The CDR3 extends over 14 amino acids. Germline V lookup: CDR1 SNHLY, CDR2 FYNNEI. Written as DNA, the CDR3 is TGTGCCAGCAGTGAGTCGACACCCCCAGCGACCCAGTACTTC. Protein sequence: CASSESTPPATQYF.

The genes are TRBV6-5 and TRBJ2-1, with 11 bases matching TRBD2. V lost 6 bases, J lost 4 bases, and 5 bases stayed unmatched. The CDR3 runs 15 residues. CDR1 is MNHEY, CDR2 SVGAGI, per germline. The CDR3 DNA sequence: TGTGCCAGCAGACTTACTAGCGGGGGATACAATGAGCAGTTCTTC. It yields the protein CASRLTSGGYNEQFF.

This sequence joins TRBV7-6 and TRBJ2-3, with a tentative D call TRBD2 (6 bases). V was shortened by 0 bases and J by 2 bases, with 9 bases between the two germline ends. The CDR3 loop spans 15 amino acids. Per the germline V gene, CDR1 is SGHVS and CDR2 is FNYEAQ. CDR3: CASSLARGNTDTQYF. CDR3 nucleotide sequence: TGTGCCAGCAGCTTAGCTCGCGGGAACACAGATACGCAGTATTTT.

V usage is TRBV21-1 and J usage is TRBJ2-7; TRBD2 is the table's D call and was not checked against the DNA. TRBV21-1 is tagged as a pseudogene. There are 11 residues in the CDR3. For the CDR3, the DNA is TGTGCCAGCACCAGCCGGGGGGAGCAGTACTTC. Its translation is CASTSRGEQYF.

The gene calls are TRBV7-9 and TRBJ1-4, with D perhaps matching TRBD1 (5 bases). The CDR3 contains 16 residues. Trimming cost V 0 bases and J 3 bases, with 11 bases left between them. Germline lookup yields CDR1 SEHNR and CDR2 FQNEAQ (reference sequence). The CDR3 DNA reads as TGTGCCAGCAGCTTAGCGTGGGAAGGGGCTAATGAAAAACTGTTTTTT. Amino acids: CASSLAWEGANEKLFF.

The chain employs TRBV11-2 and TRBJ2-3; 8 bases match TRBD2. CDR3 size: 15 residues. Losses at the gene ends were 3 bases for V and 4 bases for J; bases not matched to a gene: 6. The germline gives CDR1 SGHAT, CDR2 FQNNGV. The CDR3 nucleotides are TGTGCCAGCAGCTTCCCCGGGGGGGCATCAGATACGCAGTATTTT. It is translated as CASSFPGGASDTQYF.

This sequence joins TRBV11-3 and TRBJ2-3, with TRBD1 identical over 9 bases. The trim removed 5 bases at V and 6 bases at J, leaving 3 bases unmatched. The CDR3 extends over 13 amino acids. The germline gives CDR1 SGHNT, CDR2 YENEEA. In nucleotides, the CDR3 is TGTGCCAGCAGCACCGACAGGGGGGATACGCAGTATTTT. Encoded protein: CASSTDRGDTQYF.

The chain is built from TRBV7-9 and TRBJ2-1, with 12 bases identical to TRBD2. Germline CDR1 SEHNR, CDR2 FQNEAQ (reference sequence). The CDR3 covers 14 residues. V lost 2 bases, J lost 9 bases, and 2 bases stayed unmatched. In DNA form, the CDR3 reads TGTGCCAGCAGCTTAAGACTAGCGGGAGCTGAGCAGTTCTTC. The encoded protein is CASSLRLAGAEQFF.

The J gene is TRBJ1-2, the V gene TRBV2; 7 nucleotides agree with TRBD1. This CDR3 region has 16 residues. J lost 0 bases, V lost 5 bases, and 9 bases had no gene match. CDR1 is SNHLY and CDR2 is FYNNEI in the germline V gene. CDR3 DNA: TGTGCCAGCAGTCCCCGGGACAGTCCTACTAACTATGGCTACACCTTC. It is translated as CASSPRDSPTNYGYTF.

The chain joins TRBV6-5 to TRBJ1-4, with D maybe TRBD1 (5 bases). V was pared by 6 bases and J by 7 bases, with 12 bases between. This CDR3 contains 13 residues. CDR1 is MNHEY, CDR2 SVGAGI, per germline. The CDR3 here is CASRGPAVEKLFF. CDR3 nucleotides: TGTGCCAGCAGGGGGCCGGCGGTTGAAAAACTGTTTTTT.

The sample holds one count of this clone. The chain combines TRBV6-1 with TRBJ1-2; D gene uncertain. V dropped 0 bases and J dropped 0 bases, with 11 bases sitting between them. This CDR3 has 16 amino acids. CDR1 MNHNS and CDR2 SASEGT come from the germline V gene. This CDR3 reads CASSEAEQLPNYGYTF. As DNA, the CDR3 is TGTGCCAGCAGTGAAGCCGAACAGCTTCCTAACTATGGCTACACCTTC.

The chain recombines TRBV18 with TRBJ1-5; D unclear. The CDR3 is 14 residues long. Looked up from germline, CDR1 is KGHSH and CDR2 is LQKENI. The V end was cut by 2 bases, the J end by 2 bases, with 7 bases between. CDR3: CASSPEQGNQPQHF. The CDR3 DNA sequence: TGTGCCAGCTCACCAGAGCAGGGCAATCAGCCCCAGCATTTT.

V usage is TRBV2 and J usage is TRBJ1-1, with D possibly being TRBD1 (5 bases). The CDR3 spans 13 residues. V was shortened by 9 bases and J by 1 base, with 12 bases between the two germline ends. CDR1 and CDR2 from the germline V gene are SNHLY and FYNNEI. CDR3 sequence reads: CARTGDTNTEAFF. The CDR3, as DNA: TGTGCCAGAACGGGGGATACGAACACTGAAGCTTTCTTT.

This clone showed up just once. The chain joins TRBV7-8 to TRBJ1-2; D perhaps matches TRBD1 (6 bases). Trimming cost V 4 bases and J 1 base, with 7 bases left between them. CDR1 SGHVS and CDR2 FQNEAQ come from the germline V gene. This CDR3 is built from 13 residues. The CDR3 DNA follows: TGTGCCAGCAGCTGGGACAATAACTATGGCTACACCTTC. It codes for CASSWDNNYGYTF.

CDR3: CASSSGTAPRGYTF. The CDR3 DNA follows: TGTGCCAGCAGCTCCGGGACAGCACCACGGGGCTACACCTTC. This chain connects TRBV7-9 to TRBJ1-2; the match to TRBD1 covers 7 bases. Germline CDR1 and CDR2: SEHNR and FQNEAQ (reference sequence). The V and J ends lost 4 bases and 8 bases, in that order; junction bases with no gene match: 10. CDR3 length: 14 residues.

The chain combines TRBV9 with TRBJ1-6, with 10 nucleotides matching TRBD1. Germline V gene lookup returns CDR1 SGDLS and CDR2 YYNGEE. The CDR3 totals 18 residues. J lost 9 bases, V lost 0 bases, and 12 bases had no gene match. The CDR3, as DNA: TGTGCCAGCAGCGTAGACGGTGGGCCGACAGGGGGCGGTTCACCCCTCCACTTT. This codes for CASSVDGGPTGGGSPLHF.

The rearrangement links TRBV7-9 to TRBJ2-7; TRBD2 matches at 13 bases. Per germline, CDR1 SEHNR and CDR2 FQNEAQ (reference sequence). J was trimmed by 5 bases and V by 5 bases; bases with no gene match: 9. The CDR3 has 16 residues. CDR3 DNA: TGTGCCAGCAGCCAGACTAGCGGGAGGATGTCCCACGAGCAGTACTTC. This encodes CASSQTSGRMSHEQYF. Filled out from reference TRBV7-9 and TRBJ2-7, the complete variable domain reads DTGVSQNPRHKITKRGQNVTFRCDPISEHNRLYWYRQTLGQGPEFLTYFQNEAQLEKSRLLSDRFSAERPKGSFSTLEIQRTEQGDSAMYLCASSQTSGRMSHEQYFGPGTRLTVT.